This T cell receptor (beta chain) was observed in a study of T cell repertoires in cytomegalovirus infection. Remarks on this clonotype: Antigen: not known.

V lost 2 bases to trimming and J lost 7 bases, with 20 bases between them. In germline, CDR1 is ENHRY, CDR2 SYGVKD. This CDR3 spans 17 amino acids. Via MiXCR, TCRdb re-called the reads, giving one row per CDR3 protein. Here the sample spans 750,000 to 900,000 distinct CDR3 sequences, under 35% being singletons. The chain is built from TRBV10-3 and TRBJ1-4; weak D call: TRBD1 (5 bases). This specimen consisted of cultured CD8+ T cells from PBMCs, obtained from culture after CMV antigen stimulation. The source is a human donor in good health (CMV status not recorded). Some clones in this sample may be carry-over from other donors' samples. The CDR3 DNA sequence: TGTGCCATCAGTGAGGAAGGGACCCTCGGGACGGGTGAAAAACTGTTTTTT. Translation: CAISEEGTLGTGEKLFF.